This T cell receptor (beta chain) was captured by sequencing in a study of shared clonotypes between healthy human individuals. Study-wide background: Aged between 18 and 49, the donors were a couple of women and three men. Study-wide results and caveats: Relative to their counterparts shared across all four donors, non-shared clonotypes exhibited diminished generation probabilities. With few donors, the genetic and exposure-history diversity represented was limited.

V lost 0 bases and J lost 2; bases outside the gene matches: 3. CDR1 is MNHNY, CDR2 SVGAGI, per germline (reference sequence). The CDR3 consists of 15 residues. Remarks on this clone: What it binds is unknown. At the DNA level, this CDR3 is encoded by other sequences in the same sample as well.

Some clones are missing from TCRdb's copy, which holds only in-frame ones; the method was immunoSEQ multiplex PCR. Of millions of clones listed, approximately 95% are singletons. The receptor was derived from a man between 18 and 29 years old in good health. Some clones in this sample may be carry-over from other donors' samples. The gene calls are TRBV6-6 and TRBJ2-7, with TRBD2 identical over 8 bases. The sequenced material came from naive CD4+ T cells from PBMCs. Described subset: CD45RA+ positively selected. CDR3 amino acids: CASSYSTSGPYEQYF. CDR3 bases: TGTGCCAGCAGTTACTCTACTAGCGGCCCCTACGAGCAGTACTTC.